Following are 2 T cell receptor beta chains from one sample sequenced in a study of shared clonotypes between healthy human individuals. Terminally differentiated effector memory CD45RA+ cells were excluded from the naive CD8 cells, which were CD45RO-negative and positively selected for CCR7. This table comes from immunoSEQ multiplex PCR, and its TCRdb copy is limited to in-frame clones, with some not included. The sample records about 2.2 million clones, roughly 95% being singletons. The sequenced sample consisted of naive CD8+ T cells from PBMCs. These receptors were collected from a young man in good health. Some clones in this sample may be carry-over from other donors' samples.

There are a few counts of this clone. This chain uses TRBV9 with TRBJ1-1, with D possibly being TRBD1 (6 bases). The V gene's germline CDR1 is SGDLS and CDR2 YYNGEE. V dropped 1 base and J dropped 3 bases, with 19 bases sitting between them. The CDR3 length is 17 residues. The CDR3 sequence: CASSVNGGGGEDTEAFF. The CDR3 DNA reads as TGTGCCAGCAGCGTAAATGGGGGCGGTGGAGAAGACACTGAAGCTTTCTTT.

This clone was seen once. A much more abundant neighbour one base away suggests this may be a read error. The sample has other DNA sequences that encode this CDR3 too. The chain combines TRBV27 with TRBJ2-7; D unclear. From germline, CDR1 is MNHEY and CDR2 SMNVEV (reference sequence). The ends were cut back, 2 bases at V and 2 bases at J, with 7 bases in the middle. CDR3 size: 13 residues. CDR3 nucleotide sequence: TGTGCCAGCAGTTTAGGAAAGACCTACGAGCAGTACTTC. Amino acid sequence: CASSLGKTYEQYF.